The rows below give T cell receptor beta chains drawn from one sample of a study of blood T cell repertoires in COVID-19. Repertoires were generated with immunoSEQ multiplex PCR, while TCRdb's copy carries only in-frame clones and drops some. The sample consists of 180,000 or so clones, about 82% of them appearing once. The source material was PBMCs or T cells enriched from blood (not recorded which). The receptors derive from a man aged 35 to 55 with acute COVID-19. Each CDR3 is given with its conserved first and last residue. Each record gives: clone size, D gene, V gene, J gene, CDR3 length, CDR3 DNA, CDR3 protein. The D gene is left open where the match is weak. Part of the rows lack a size; the others show once, few, many or a class for expanded clones.

abundance: -; d_gene: -; v_gene: TRBV10-3; j_gene: TRBJ2-3; len: 13; CDR3nt: TGTGCCATCCGTCCGGTGGGGGGAGATACGCAGTATTTT; CDR3aa: CAIRPVGGDTQYF
abundance: -; d_gene: TRBD1; v_gene: TRBV30; j_gene: TRBJ2-1; len: 14; CDR3nt: TGTGCCTGGAGTTGGACAGGGGCCTACAATGAGCAGTTCTTC; CDR3aa: CAWSWTGAYNEQFF
abundance: -; d_gene: -; v_gene: TRBV20-1; j_gene: TRBJ2-5; len: 11; CDR3nt: TGCAGTGCTAACAGGCAAGAGACCCAGTACTTC; CDR3aa: CSANRQETQYF
abundance: -; d_gene: TRBD1; v_gene: TRBV5-4; j_gene: TRBJ1-3; len: 14; CDR3nt: TGTGCCAGCAGTTCCCAGGGGGCTGGAAACACCATATATTTT; CDR3aa: CASSSQGAGNTIYF
abundance: once; d_gene: -; v_gene: TRBV5-1; j_gene: TRBJ2-7; len: 12; CDR3nt: TGCGCCAGCACCGCCCCGGGGTACGAGCAGTACTTC; CDR3aa: CASTAPGYEQYF
abundance: -; d_gene: -; v_gene: TRBV5-4; j_gene: TRBJ2-1; len: 14; CDR3nt: TGTGCCAGCAGCTCTCCGGGGGAGGACAATGAGCAGTTCTTC; CDR3aa: CASSSPGEDNEQFF
abundance: -; d_gene: TRBD2; v_gene: TRBV9; j_gene: TRBJ2-3; len: 17; CDR3nt: TGTGCCAGCAGCGTAGCTGGGGCGGGAGAGGGCACAGATACGCAGTATTTT; CDR3aa: CASSVAGAGEGTDTQYF
abundance: -; d_gene: -; v_gene: TRBV9; j_gene: TRBJ2-2; len: 14; CDR3nt: TGTGCCAGCAGCGTAGGCTCCGGGAGCGGGGAGCTGTTTTTT; CDR3aa: CASSVGSGSGELFF
abundance: once; d_gene: TRBD1; v_gene: TRBV3-1/TRBV3-2; j_gene: TRBJ1-1; len: 13; CDR3nt: TGTGCCAGCGGGGACAGCCCCAACACTGAAGCTTTCTTT; CDR3aa: CASGDSPNTEAFF
abundance: -; d_gene: -; v_gene: TRBV7-2; j_gene: TRBJ2-2; len: 16; CDR3nt: TGTGCCAGCAGCTTAGCCCGAACAGTGAACACCGGGGAGCTGTTTTTT; CDR3aa: CASSLARTVNTGELFF
abundance: few; d_gene: -; v_gene: TRBV11-3; j_gene: TRBJ1-1; len: 13; CDR3nt: TGTGCCAGCAGCTTAGTCCGGGGCACTGAAGCTTTCTTT; CDR3aa: CASSLVRGTEAFF
abundance: -; d_gene: TRBD1; v_gene: TRBV20-1; j_gene: TRBJ1-1; len: 11; CDR3nt: TGCAGTGCTACCGGGACAGTAGGAGCTTTCTTT; CDR3aa: CSATGTVGAFF
abundance: -; d_gene: -; v_gene: TRBV7-9; j_gene: TRBJ1-2; len: 13; CDR3nt: TGTGCCAGCAGCCCCACAGTCTTCTATGGCTACACCTTC; CDR3aa: CASSPTVFYGYTF
abundance: -; d_gene: TRBD1; v_gene: TRBV30; j_gene: TRBJ1-5; len: 13; CDR3nt: TGTGCCTTTGGTGACAGGGGTGGTCAGCCCCAGCATTTT; CDR3aa: CAFGDRGGQPQHF
abundance: -; d_gene: TRBD2; v_gene: TRBV28; j_gene: TRBJ2-5; len: 15; CDR3nt: TGTGCCAGCAGTAGACTAGCGGGAAAGGTTGAGACCCAGTACTTC; CDR3aa: CASSRLAGKVETQYF
abundance: -; d_gene: -; v_gene: TRBV5-1; j_gene: TRBJ1-2; len: 13; CDR3nt: TGCGCCAGCAGCCCGTGGGGGGACTATGGCTACACCTTC; CDR3aa: CASSPWGDYGYTF
abundance: -; d_gene: TRBD2; v_gene: TRBV6-1; j_gene: TRBJ2-1; len: 14; CDR3nt: TGTGCCAGCGGCTGGCTAGCGGGAGCCAATGAGCAGTTCTTC; CDR3aa: CASGWLAGANEQFF
abundance: -; d_gene: -; v_gene: TRBV7-8; j_gene: TRBJ2-2; len: 17; CDR3nt: TGTGCCAGCAGCTTAAGGTTCGGCGGGCGTACCCCCGGGGAGCTGTTTTTT; CDR3aa: CASSLRFGGRTPGELFF
abundance: -; d_gene: -; v_gene: TRBV4-1; j_gene: TRBJ2-2; len: 14; CDR3nt: TGCGCCAGCAGCCAAGAGGGGCACACCGGGGAGCTGTTTTTT; CDR3aa: CASSQEGHTGELFF
abundance: few; d_gene: -; v_gene: TRBV7-9; j_gene: TRBJ2-3; len: 17; CDR3nt: TGTGCCAGCAGCTTAGGGCGGGCCACCACTAGCACAGATACGCAGTATTTT; CDR3aa: CASSLGRATTSTDTQYF
abundance: -; d_gene: -; v_gene: TRBV30; j_gene: TRBJ1-1; len: 14; CDR3nt: TGTGCCTGGTCCAGGGGCTCGGTGAACACTGAAGCTTTCTTT; CDR3aa: CAWSRGSVNTEAFF
abundance: -; d_gene: TRBD2; v_gene: TRBV5-1; j_gene: TRBJ2-5; len: 18; CDR3nt: TGCGCCAGCAGCTTGGAGCCGGGACTAGCGGGTCGAGGGGAGACCCAGTACTTC; CDR3aa: CASSLEPGLAGRGETQYF
abundance: once; d_gene: -; v_gene: TRBV25-1; j_gene: TRBJ1-4; len: 15; CDR3nt: TGTGCCAGCAGCGAAACGAGGGGGAAGGGGGAAAAACTGTTTTTT; CDR3aa: CASSETRGKGEKLFF
abundance: once; d_gene: TRBD1; v_gene: TRBV3-1/TRBV3-2; j_gene: TRBJ1-4; len: 14; CDR3nt: TGTGCCAGCAGCCAAGGACAGGGTGTGGAAAAACTGTTTTTT; CDR3aa: CASSQGQGVEKLFF
abundance: -; d_gene: -; v_gene: TRBV5-6; j_gene: TRBJ2-2; len: 15; CDR3nt: TGTGCCAGCAGCTTGGAGCCAAGCAGCGCCGGGGAGCTGTTTTTT; CDR3aa: CASSLEPSSAGELFF
abundance: -; d_gene: TRBD2; v_gene: TRBV5-4; j_gene: TRBJ2-4; len: 19; CDR3nt: TGTGCCAGCAGCTTAGACGAGAGTAGCGGGTTACTAGCCAAAAACATTCAGTACTTC; CDR3aa: CASSLDESSGLLAKNIQYF
abundance: -; d_gene: TRBD1; v_gene: TRBV24-1; j_gene: TRBJ1-2; len: 15; CDR3nt: TGTGCCACCAGTGTCCTACAGGGGGCGGGTTATGGCTACACCTTC; CDR3aa: CATSVLQGAGYGYTF
abundance: -; d_gene: TRBD2; v_gene: TRBV11-2; j_gene: TRBJ2-7; len: 14; CDR3nt: TGTGCCAGCAGCTTCTATAGCGGGGTCTACGAGCAGTACTTC; CDR3aa: CASSFYSGVYEQYF
abundance: -; d_gene: TRBD1; v_gene: TRBV23-1; j_gene: TRBJ1-5; len: 20; CDR3nt: TGCGCCAGCAGTCAATCAGGGGGAGGGACAGGGAAAAATAGCAATCAGCCCCAGCATTTT; CDR3aa: CASSQSGGGTGKNSNQPQHF
abundance: -; d_gene: TRBD2; v_gene: TRBV2; j_gene: TRBJ2-1; len: 16; CDR3nt: TGTGCCAGCAGTGGGGGACTAGCGGGAGGGGTCGATGAGCAGTTCTTC; CDR3aa: CASSGGLAGGVDEQFF
abundance: -; d_gene: -; v_gene: TRBV13; j_gene: TRBJ1-4; len: 18; CDR3nt: TGTGCCAGCAGCCAAACAGGGAATATCGTTGCAACTAATGAAAAACTGTTTTTT; CDR3aa: CASSQTGNIVATNEKLFF
abundance: few; d_gene: -; v_gene: TRBV18; j_gene: TRBJ2-7; len: 14; CDR3nt: TGTGCCAGCTCACCGGGAGCCCACTCCTACGAGCAGTACTTC; CDR3aa: CASSPGAHSYEQYF
abundance: once; d_gene: -; v_gene: TRBV21-1; j_gene: TRBJ1-2; len: 15; CDR3nt: TGTGCCAGCAGCAGCCGGGACAGGGAAACCGATGGCTACACCTTC; CDR3aa: CASSSRDRETDGYTF
abundance: -; d_gene: TRBD1; v_gene: TRBV5-5; j_gene: TRBJ2-1; len: 14; CDR3nt: TGTGCCAGCGCGTCCGGGACAGGGGTGGTTCGTTGGATCTTC; CDR3aa: CASASGTGVVRWIF
abundance: -; d_gene: TRBD2; v_gene: TRBV30; j_gene: TRBJ2-1; len: 14; CDR3nt: TGTGCCTGGATGGGTGCTAGCGGATACAATGAGCAGTTCTTC; CDR3aa: CAWMGASGYNEQFF
abundance: -; d_gene: -; v_gene: TRBV7-8; j_gene: TRBJ2-7; len: 17; CDR3nt: TGTGCCAGCAGCTTACTGGGGGTACTAGCCGTAACCTACGAGCAGTACTTC; CDR3aa: CASSLLGVLAVTYEQYF